These 14 T cell receptor beta chains originate from one sample sequenced in a study of cytomegalovirus exposure and HLA in healthy donors. In the PCR, 60 Vbeta and 13 Jbeta primers were used. Produced via immunoSEQ multiplex PCR; TCRdb's table is partial and in-frame only. The data show approximately 160,000 clones, under 70% seen once. The sequenced material came from PBMCs. Receptors were obtained from a middle-aged woman in good health and CMV-seropositive.

This chain connects TRBV28 to TRBJ1-4; D remains ambiguous. V was trimmed by 6 bases and J by 8 bases, leaving 19 bases between them. Germline V gives CDR1 MDHEN, CDR2 SYDVKM. This CDR3 is built from 15 residues. CDR3 coding DNA: TGTGCCAGCAGGTTGAACAGCCAACCTCGAGAAAAACTGTTTTTT. It encodes CASRLNSQPREKLFF.

In its sample, this clone was seen a few times. The chain couples TRBV1 to TRBJ2-1; the table's TRBD2 call for D was not verified on the DNA. TRBV1 is tagged as a pseudogene. The CDR3 has 15 amino acids. The CDR3 here is CTSSPPGGAYNEQFF. CDR3 DNA sequence: TGCACCAGCTCCCCCCCCGGGGGGGCGTACAATGAGCAGTTCTTC.

The chain uses TRBV28 and TRBJ1-5; 7 nucleotides align to TRBD1. V was pared by 6 bases and J by 7 bases, with 12 bases of the junction left unmatched. This CDR3 is 15 amino acids long. The germline V gene encodes CDR1 MDHEN and CDR2 SYDVKM. The CDR3 region has the DNA TGTGCCAGCAGCCCACTGACAGGGCCAGGGCAGCCCCAGCATTTT. Encoded protein: CASSPLTGPGQPQHF. Full variable domain (rest looked up from reference TRBV28 and TRBJ1-5): DVKVTQSSRYLVKRTGEKVFLECVQDMDHENMFWYRQDPGLGLRLIYFSYDVKMKEKGDIPEGYSVSREKKERFSLILESASTNQTSMYLCASSPLTGPGQPQHFGDGTRLSIL.

The V gene is TRBV5-6, the J gene TRBJ2-5; 7 positions agree with TRBD1. Per the germline V gene, CDR1 is SGHDT and CDR2 is YYEEEE. V shed 1 base and J 4 bases; nucleotides not matched to a gene: 1. This CDR3 is 13 amino acids long. Here the CDR3 reads CASSLPGGETQYF. The CDR3 nucleotides read TGTGCCAGCAGCTTGCCAGGGGGAGAGACCCAGTACTTC.

The CDR3 region is CASKIRGGGELFF. In DNA, the CDR3 is TGTGCCAGTAAGATCCGGGGAGGCGGGGAGCTGTTTTTT. This chain uses TRBV19 with TRBJ2-2; D may be TRBD2 (6 bases). This CDR3 comprises 13 residues. The V end was cut by 7 bases, the J end by 7 bases, with 13 bases between. Germline lookup yields CDR1 LNHDA and CDR2 SQIVND (reference sequence).

The rearrangement uses TRBV5-1 and TRBJ2-5; TRBD1 aligns across 8 bases. The assigned J gene may be wrong: the sequence end matches TRBJ2-7 better. The CDR3 runs to 14 residues. CDR1 is SGHRS, CDR2 YFSETQ, per germline. The CDR3 spells CASRLPGGSYEQYF. The CDR3 nucleotides are TGCGCCAGCAGACTTCCAGGGGGCTCATACGAGCAGTACTTC.

Details on this clone: Because it lacks the conserved phenylalanine or tryptophan at the end, this CDR3 is likely a read error. The DNA is left out, because the CDR3 cannot be placed on it with certainty; the CDR3 is given as TCRdb lists it. This chain uses TRBV7-7 with TRBJ1-1. In germline, CDR1 is SSHAT, CDR2 FNYEAQ (reference sequence). The CDR3 contains 13 residues when both ends are counted. The CDR3 spells CASSLVVRGAWVG.

This clone was detected a few times. The V gene is TRBV9, the J gene TRBJ2-3; 10 nucleotides line up with TRBD2. J gave up 6 bases and V 3 bases, and 7 bases lay outside the gene matches. This CDR3 spans 15 amino acids. Germline V gene data show CDR1 as SGDLS and CDR2 as YYNGEE. DNA of the CDR3: TGTGCCAGCAGCGCTAGCGGGAGATGGATGGATACGCAGTATTTT. Its protein is CASSASGRWMDTQYF. The full variable domain, its missing parts supplied by reference TRBV9 and TRBJ2-3, is DSGVTQTPKHLITATGQRVTLRCSPRSGDLSVYWYQQSLDQGLQFLIQYYNGEERAKGNILERFSAQQFPDLHSELNLSSLELGDSALYFCASSASGRWMDTQYFGPGTRLTVL.

This clone appeared a few times. J is TRBJ2-3 and V is TRBV7-9; perhaps TRBD2 as D (7 bases). The CDR3 consists of 19 residues. Trimming pared 5 bases from V and 4 bases from J, leaving 28 bases between. Germline values: CDR1 SEHNR, CDR2 FQNEAQ (reference sequence). The CDR3 coding sequence is TGTGCCAGCAGCAACGTAGCACGAGGGGGGGGTACATTTGCAGATACGCAGTATTTT. Its translation: CASSNVARGGGTFADTQYF.

J is TRBJ2-7 and V is TRBV6-5; TRBD1 is a possible D gene (5 bases). Germline CDR1 and CDR2: MNHEY and SVGAGI. Trimming pared 6 bases from V and 5 bases from J, leaving 20 bases between. There are 15 residues in the CDR3. The CDR3 DNA reads TGTGCCAGCAGAGTGGACAAAGGTCCCCGGAACGAGCAGTACTTC. Encoded protein: CASRVDKGPRNEQYF.

The J gene is TRBJ2-1, the V gene TRBV7-2; 13 bases are shared with TRBD2. CDR3 length: 16 residues. Germline assignment: CDR1 SGHTA and CDR2 FQGNSA. V was clipped by 5 bases and J by 2 bases; unmatched bases: 3. CDR3 sequence reads: CASSELAGGAYNEQFF. In nucleotides, the CDR3 is TGTGCCAGCAGCGAACTAGCGGGGGGGGCCTACAATGAGCAGTTCTTC.

The chain has TRBV4-1 and TRBJ2-5; D not resolved. TRBJ2-7 matches the DNA end more closely, so the J call is doubtful. This CDR3 has 16 amino acids. Germline lookup yields CDR1 MGHRA and CDR2 YSYEKL. The CDR3 sequence: CASSQDRTGGLYEQYF. Here the CDR3 DNA reads TGCGCCAGCAGCCAAGATCGAACGGGTGGGTTATACGAGCAGTACTTC.

This chain links TRBV2 with TRBJ1-5; a possible D gene is TRBD1 (5 bases). Germline assignment: CDR1 SNHLY and CDR2 FYNNEI. There are 13 residues in the CDR3. V was clipped by 6 bases and J by 2 bases, with 8 bases between them. The CDR3 DNA sequence: TGTGCCAGCAGGCGGGACGGCAATCAGCCCCAGCATTTT. Translation: CASRRDGNQPQHF.

The chain links TRBV7-9 to TRBJ2-2; maybe TRBD2 (6 bases). V lost 4 bases, J lost 6 bases, and 12 bases lay in between. The CDR3 spans 14 residues. Germline V gene data show CDR1 as SEHNR and CDR2 as FQNEAQ (reference sequence). The CDR3 region is CASSSEGGAGELFF. The DNA for the CDR3 is TGTGCCAGCAGCTCCGAGGGCGGGGCCGGGGAGCTGTTTTTT.